Each of the 26 T cell receptor beta chains below was sequenced from the same sample in a study of identical twins. TCRdb ran MiXCR on the 5' RACE reads and lists one entry per CDR3 protein. The sample gives 1.5 million to 2 million distinct CDR3 sequences, about 31% of which show up once; over 0.25% is in the top ten. Sequencing used cord blood. These receptors were obtained from a newborn girl in good health.

Notes on this clonotype: This may be a read error: a much more frequent sequence differs by one nucleotide. The J gene is TRBJ2-7, the V gene TRBV6-1; D gene ambiguous. The germline V gene encodes CDR1 MNHNS and CDR2 SASEGT. This CDR3 has 11 residues. Trimming stripped 8 bases from V and 0 bases from J, with 5 bases between. The CDR3 reads CASGISYEQYF. Written as DNA, the CDR3 is TGTGCCAGCGGGATCTCCTACGAGCAGTACTTC.

This clonotype was observed a few times. The genes are TRBV20-1 and TRBJ2-5; 8 bases are a match to TRBD1. Trimming at V came to 4 bases and at J to 3 bases, leaving 4 bases not matched to a gene. The germline gives CDR1 DFQATT, CDR2 SNEGSKA (reference sequence). The CDR3 totals 13 residues. CDR3 coding DNA: TGCAGTGCTATGGGACAGGTCGAAGAGACCCAGTACTTC. As protein: CSAMGQVEETQYF.

The V and J genes are TRBV6-1 and TRBJ1-1; D not certain. Germline V lookup: CDR1 MNHNS, CDR2 SASEGT. Trimming cost V 7 bases and J 3 bases, with 21 bases left between them. The CDR3 covers 16 residues. The CDR3 spells CASTSGILLMYTEAFF. CDR3 bases: TGTGCCAGCACCTCAGGTATCTTATTGATGTACACTGAAGCTTTCTTT.

The chain couples TRBV28 to TRBJ1-1, with 7 positions matching TRBD1. The CDR3 has 15 residues. The germline V gene encodes CDR1 MDHEN and CDR2 SYDVKM. The junction had 8 bases not matched to a gene; V was cut back by 5 bases and J by 2 bases. The CDR3 region is CASSTRTGSNTEAFF. The CDR3 DNA follows: TGTGCCAGCAGTACGAGGACAGGCTCTAACACTGAAGCTTTCTTT.

The chain combines TRBV10-3 with TRBJ1-5; TRBD1 is a possible D gene (6 bases). CDR1 is ENHRY and CDR2 is SYGVKD in the germline V gene. Trimming took 4 bases from V and 5 from J, leaving 9 bases between them. CDR3 length equals 13 residues. The CDR3 sequence is CAISAPGDQPQHF. In DNA, the CDR3 is TGTGCCATCAGTGCCCCAGGGGATCAGCCCCAGCATTTT.

This chain links TRBV20-1 with TRBJ1-6; D remains unclear. CDR1 is DFQATT and CDR2 is SNEGSKA in the germline V gene (reference sequence). The CDR3 extends over 13 amino acids. V gave up 3 bases and J gave up 7 bases, with 10 bases separating them. The chain's CDR3 is CSASGRWNSPLHF. In DNA, the CDR3 is TGCAGTGCTAGTGGCAGATGGAATTCACCCCTCCACTTT.

This chain connects TRBV6-1 to TRBJ2-7; no clear D. Germline lookup yields CDR1 MNHNS and CDR2 SASEGT. V was clipped by 6 bases and J by 0 bases, with 18 bases between them. CDR3 length: 16 amino acids. The CDR3 region is CASRQSPVLLSYEQYF. In DNA form, the CDR3 reads TGTGCCAGCAGGCAGTCTCCTGTCCTGCTCTCCTACGAGCAGTACTTC.

The CDR3 sequence is CSAISYRASNQPQHF. The DNA of the CDR3 is TGCAGTGCTATTAGCTACAGGGCCAGCAATCAGCCCCAGCATTTT. J is TRBJ1-5 and V is TRBV20-1; D is perhaps TRBD1 (6 bases). V dropped 4 bases and J dropped 1 base, with 14 bases sitting between them. In germline, CDR1 is DFQATT, CDR2 SNEGSKA (reference sequence). This CDR3 is 15 amino acids long.

V and J are TRBV10-3 and TRBJ2-3; D may be TRBD2 (7 bases). The V and J ends lost 8 bases and 5 bases respectively, with 11 bases between them. Looked up from germline, CDR1 is ENHRY and CDR2 is SYGVKD. CDR3 size: 12 residues. This CDR3 reads CAISGGLDTQYF. CDR3 nucleotide sequence: TGTGCCATCTCCGGGGGGCTAGATACGCAGTATTTT.

This clonotype was seen a handful of times. The chain carries TRBV2 and TRBJ2-5, with D perhaps matching TRBD2 (7 bases). Germline V lookup: CDR1 SNHLY, CDR2 FYNNEI. The CDR3 runs 15 residues. V dropped 7 bases and J dropped 2 bases, with 17 bases sitting between them. The CDR3 sequence is CASNGGRTIQETQYF. The CDR3 region has the DNA TGTGCCAGCAACGGGGGGCGAACAATTCAAGAGACCCAGTACTTC. The whole variable domain, remainder taken from reference TRBV2 and TRBJ2-5, is EPEVTQTPSHQVTQMGQEVILRCVPISNHLYFYWYRQILGQKVEFLVSFYNNEISEKSEIFDDQFSVERPDGSNFTLKIRSTKLEDSAMYFCASNGGRTIQETQYFGPGTRLLVL.

The rearrangement links TRBV11-2 to TRBJ1-2; TRBD1 matches 8 bases. V lost 5 bases to trimming and J lost 4 bases; unmatched junction nucleotides: 12. Germline V gives CDR1 SGHAT, CDR2 FQNNGV. This CDR3 contains 16 residues. In DNA form, the CDR3 reads TGTGCCAGCAGCCCCCTCCGGGACAGGCGGAGCTATGGCTACACCTTC. Translating it yields CASSPLRDRRSYGYTF.

This clonotype was found many times. The chain carries TRBV2 and TRBJ2-3; TRBD2 aligns across 7 bases. CDR3 length equals 12 residues. CDR1 and CDR2 (germline): SNHLY, FYNNEI. The junction had 1 base not matched to a gene; V was cut back by 6 bases and J by 4 bases. CDR3 sequence (DNA): TGTGCCAGCAGCGGACTAGCAGATACGCAGTATTTT. Protein: CASSGLADTQYF. Together with reference TRBV2 and TRBJ2-3, the CDR3 gives the full variable domain: EPEVTQTPSHQVTQMGQEVILRCVPISNHLYFYWYRQILGQKVEFLVSFYNNEISEKSEIFDDQFSVERPDGSNFTLKIRSTKLEDSAMYFCASSGLADTQYFGPGTRLTVL.

A few counts support this clonotype. The genes are TRBV20-1 and TRBJ2-3, with D maybe TRBD2 (5 bases). The CDR3 is 14 residues long. V dropped 1 base and J dropped 2 bases, with 10 bases sitting between them. Germline V lookup: CDR1 DFQATT, CDR2 SNEGSKA (reference sequence). The CDR3 DNA follows: TGCAGTGCTAGAGGGGAGTCTTACACAGATACGCAGTATTTT. Protein: CSARGESYTDTQYF.

This clonotype has just one count. The chain carries TRBV20-1 and TRBJ2-3; a possible D gene is TRBD2 (5 bases). V shed 0 bases and J shed 0 bases, with 13 bases lying between them. The CDR3 runs to 16 residues. Per the germline V gene, CDR1 is DFQATT and CDR2 is SNEGSKA (reference sequence). CDR3: CSARDQRASSTDTQYF. Here the CDR3 DNA reads TGCAGTGCTAGAGATCAGAGGGCGTCGAGCACAGATACGCAGTATTTT.

This clonotype was found once. The chain carries TRBV7-9 and TRBJ1-1; D remains ambiguous. V was clipped by 1 base and J by 3 bases, with 15 bases between them. The CDR3 loop spans 16 amino acids. The germline CDR1 and CDR2 sequences are SEHNR and FQNEAQ (reference sequence). This chain's CDR3 is CASSLGRLQKDTEAFF. The CDR3 region has the DNA TGTGCCAGCAGCTTAGGTCGTCTGCAGAAGGACACTGAAGCTTTCTTT. Full variable domain (rest looked up from reference TRBV7-9 and TRBJ1-1): DTGVSQNPRHKITKRGQNVTFRCDPISEHNRLYWYRQTLGQGPEFLTYFQNEAQLEKSRLLSDRFSAERPKGSFSTLEIQRTEQGDSAMYLCASSLGRLQKDTEAFFGQGTRLTVV.

V and J are TRBV15 and TRBJ2-1, with D possibly TRBD2 on 6 matching bases. Germline CDR1 and CDR2: LNHNV and YYDKDF (reference sequence). This CDR3 has 16 amino acids. V dropped 1 base and J dropped 0 bases, with 10 bases sitting between them. In nucleotides, the CDR3 is TGTGCCACCAGCAGAGGACCGGGACTCTCCTACAATGAGCAGTTCTTC. Protein sequence: CATSRGPGLSYNEQFF.

This clonotype was seen a handful of times. V and J are TRBV11-2 and TRBJ1-2; D is undetermined. This CDR3 has 13 residues. V lost 5 bases, J lost 7 bases, and 14 bases lay in between. The germline CDR1 and CDR2 sequences are SGHAT and FQNNGV. For the CDR3, the DNA is TGTGCCAGCAGCCAGTTTAAAAGGATTGGCTACACCTTC. This sequence encodes CASSQFKRIGYTF.

The chain couples TRBV27 to TRBJ1-2, with a weak D call TRBD1 (5 bases). V shed 6 bases and J shed 4 bases, with 12 bases lying between them. CDR3 length: 13 amino acids. From germline, CDR1 is MNHEY and CDR2 SMNVEV (reference sequence). The CDR3 sequence: CASSQGLTYGYTF. The CDR3 DNA sequence: TGTGCCAGCAGCCAGGGACTGACCTATGGCTACACCTTC.

For this clonotype: A read error may produce the germline difference seen at one junction end. The V gene is TRBV7-2, the J gene TRBJ1-4; D unresolved. CDR1 and CDR2 from the germline V gene are SGHTA and FQGNSA. This CDR3 spans 13 amino acids. In DNA, the CDR3 is TGTGCCAGCAGCTTAGGGGTCGATGAAGAACTGTTTTTT. It codes for CASSLGVDEELFF. The full variable domain, its missing parts supplied by reference TRBV7-2 and TRBJ1-4, is GAGVSQSPSNKVTEKGKDVELRCDPISGHTALYWYRQSLGQGLEFLIYFQGNSAPDKSGLPSDRFSAERTGGSVSTLTIQRTQQEDSAVYLCASSLGVDEELFFGSGTQLSVL.

DNA of the CDR3: TGTGCCAGCAATCAGTCAGATACGCAGTATTTT. Protein product: CASNQSDTQYF. The chain recombines TRBV6-6 with TRBJ2-3; D is uncertain. This CDR3 is 11 amino acids long. The germline V gene encodes CDR1 MNHNY and CDR2 SVGAGI (reference sequence). V was pared by 7 bases and J by 4 bases, with 6 bases between.

This clonotype occurred a few times. The chain combines TRBV6-1 with TRBJ1-2, with D unresolved. V lost 2 bases and J lost 3, with 13 bases in between. This CDR3 has 15 residues. CDR1 is MNHNS and CDR2 is SASEGT in the germline V gene. The CDR3 DNA sequence: TGTGCCAGCAGTGAAAGAGGAGGGCTGTACTATGGCTACACCTTC. This translates into CASSERGGLYYGYTF.

The chain uses TRBV20-1 and TRBJ1-5; no firm D call. Germline CDR1 is DFQATT and CDR2 is SNEGSKA (reference sequence). This CDR3 is built from 13 residues. V lost 3 bases to trimming and J lost 1 base, with 7 bases between them. For the CDR3, the DNA is TGCAGTGCTAGTCTATGGAGCAATCAGCCCCAGCATTTT. Translated: CSASLWSNQPQHF.

The chain is built from TRBV20-1 and TRBJ2-5, with D unclear. V lost 4 bases and J 5 bases, leaving 14 bases between the germline ends. Germline CDR1 and CDR2: DFQATT and SNEGSKA (reference sequence). This CDR3 contains 13 residues. The chain's CDR3 is CSAIYGGSETQYF. The CDR3 nucleotides read TGCAGTGCTATTTACGGTGGCTCGGAGACCCAGTACTTC.

This chain connects TRBV12-3 or TRBV12-4 to TRBJ1-6, with 9 bases that match TRBD1. This CDR3 is built from 13 residues. V lost 10 bases to trimming and J lost 10 bases; unmatched junction nucleotides: 8. The CDR3 loop is CATIDRGTSPLHF. CDR3 DNA sequence: TGTGCCACCATCGACAGGGGGACGTCACCCCTCCACTTT.

This clonotype was observed a handful of times. The chain is built from TRBV7-9 and TRBJ1-1, with 7 bases that match TRBD1. Losses at the gene ends were 4 bases for V and 2 bases for J; bases not matched to a gene: 7. This CDR3 is 15 amino acids long. From germline, CDR1 is SEHNR and CDR2 FQNEAQ (reference sequence). CDR3 in amino acids: CASSYIRGHNTEAFF. The CDR3 DNA is TGTGCCAGCAGCTACATTAGGGGGCACAACACTGAAGCTTTCTTT.

Comments on this clonotype: A much larger clone sits a single nucleotide away, making a read error possible. It is unclear where the CDR3 begins or ends on the DNA, so no DNA is shown, and the CDR3 is as TCRdb lists it. The chain is built from TRBV7-2 and TRBJ1-1; TRBD1 is the table's D call, not checked against the DNA. A total of 14 residues make up the CDR3, ends included. The germline V gene encodes CDR1 SGHTA and CDR2 FQGNSA. This CDR3 reads CASSFGQGNTEALF.